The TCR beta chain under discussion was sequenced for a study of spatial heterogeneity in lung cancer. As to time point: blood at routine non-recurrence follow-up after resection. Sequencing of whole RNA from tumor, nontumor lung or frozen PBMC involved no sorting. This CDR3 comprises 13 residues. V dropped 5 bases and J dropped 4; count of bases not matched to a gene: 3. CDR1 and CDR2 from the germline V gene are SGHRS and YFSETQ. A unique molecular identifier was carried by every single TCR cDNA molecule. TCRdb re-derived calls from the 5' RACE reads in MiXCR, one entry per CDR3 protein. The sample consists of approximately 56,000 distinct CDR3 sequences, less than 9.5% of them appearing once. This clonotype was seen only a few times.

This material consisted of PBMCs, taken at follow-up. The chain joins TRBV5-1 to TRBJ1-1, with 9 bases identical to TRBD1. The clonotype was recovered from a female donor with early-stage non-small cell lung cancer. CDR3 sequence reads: CASSSGQGTEAFF. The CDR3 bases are TGCGCCAGCAGTTCGGGACAGGGCACTGAAGCTTTCTTT.